The clone carrying this T cell receptor (beta chain) was recorded at least ten times. The record originates from a study of T cells after yellow fever vaccination. A single record per CDR3 protein comes from TCRdb applying MiXCR to the 5' RACE reads. The sample contains tens of thousands of distinct CDR3 sequences, around 3.4% of which appear only once. This CDR3 is built from 15 residues. Trimming cost V 7 bases and J 8 bases; bases outside gene matches: 9. Germline CDR1 SGHAT, CDR2 FQNNGV. Sequences were derived from PBMCs, either bulk or a sorted T-cell subset (CD4+, CD8+, memory, or dextramer-sorted; not recorded which), sampled roughly 45 days after the first yellow fever vaccination. This clonotype was sampled from a man between 18 and 35 years old who received the YFV17D yellow fever vaccine. V is TRBV11-2 and J is TRBJ2-6; 9 bases match TRBD1. CDR3 region: CASTPTGGGSNVLTF. CDR3 nucleotides: TGTGCCAGCACCCCAACAGGGGGCGGTTCCAACGTCCTGACTTTC.